This TCR beta chain is from a study of blood T cell repertoires in COVID-19. Study overall: Acute and convalescent COVID-19 specimens originated in the United States, Italy and Spain.

Libraries were prepared by immunoSEQ multiplex PCR; TCRdb keeps only in-frame clonotypes and omits some of them. There are about 100,000 clones in the sample; about 80% occur only once, and roughly 4.1% lies in the top ten. The CDR3 covers 17 residues. Germline values: CDR1 MNHEY, CDR2 SVGEGT. With V trimmed by 0 bases and J by 5 bases, 10 bases remained unmatched. This clone was detected only once. Sequencing used peripheral blood. The source is a woman in her 70s with acute or convalescent COVID-19. The chain links TRBV6-2 or TRBV6-3 to TRBJ2-5, with 9 positions matching TRBD2. This chain's CDR3 is CASSYSGARGGRETQYF. The CDR3 DNA reads TGTGCCAGCAGTTACTCGGGCGCGCGGGGGGGCCGGGAGACCCAGTACTTC.